This TCR beta chain was obtained from a study of cytomegalovirus exposure and HLA in healthy donors. Study-level points and caveats: Indistinguishability led to the exclusion of some V segments, TRBV6-2 and TRBV6-3 included.

Details on this clone: Its antigen is as yet unknown.

In the PCR, 60 Vbeta and 13 Jbeta primers were used. Libraries were prepared by immunoSEQ multiplex PCR; TCRdb keeps only in-frame clonotypes and omits some of them. This table holds about 93,000 clones, 82% found once. CDR3 length: 14 amino acids. The germline V and J ends were trimmed by 3 bases and 0 bases, with 8 bases remaining between them. CDR1 MDHEN and CDR2 SYDVKM come from the germline V gene. The sequenced sample was PBMCs. This TCR was recovered from a man in his fifties in good health and CMV-seronegative. The genes are TRBV28 and TRBJ2-5; TRBD1 might be the D (5 bases). CDR3 coding DNA: TGTGCCAGCAGTTTCAGGGTCAACCAAGAGACCCAGTACTTC. Its protein is CASSFRVNQETQYF.